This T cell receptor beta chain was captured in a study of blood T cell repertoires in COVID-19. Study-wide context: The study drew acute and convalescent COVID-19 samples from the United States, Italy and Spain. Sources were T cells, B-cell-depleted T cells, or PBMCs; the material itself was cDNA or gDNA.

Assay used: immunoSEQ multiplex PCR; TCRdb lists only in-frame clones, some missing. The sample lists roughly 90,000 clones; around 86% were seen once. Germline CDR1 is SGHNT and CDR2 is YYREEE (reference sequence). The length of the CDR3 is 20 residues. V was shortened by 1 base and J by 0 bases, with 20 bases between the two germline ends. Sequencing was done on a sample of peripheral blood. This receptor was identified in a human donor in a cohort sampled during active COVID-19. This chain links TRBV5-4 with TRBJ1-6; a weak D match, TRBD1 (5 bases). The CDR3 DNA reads TGTGCCAGCAGCTTGAATGGGGGGGGTGGAGGGAGCTCCTATAATTCACCCCTCCACTTT. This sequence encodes CASSLNGGGGGSSYNSPLHF.